These 8 T cell receptor beta chains originate from one sample sequenced in a study of blood T cell repertoires in COVID-19. Repertoires were generated with immunoSEQ multiplex PCR, while TCRdb's copy carries only in-frame clones and drops some. The sample has approximately 240,000 clones, 80% to 90% seen once. Sequencing was carried out using PBMCs or T cells enriched from blood (not recorded which). Receptors were obtained from a woman under 30 in a cohort exposed to, infected with or recovered from COVID-19 (not recorded which).

The rearrangement joins TRBV6-4 to TRBJ1-5, with 7 bases matching TRBD1. The V gene's germline CDR1 is MRHNA and CDR2 SNTAGT. J gave up 5 bases and V 11 bases, and 6 bases lay outside the gene matches. CDR3 length: 12 residues. The CDR3 loop reads CAGTGVYQPQHF. CDR3 nucleotide sequence: TGTGCCGGAACAGGGGTTTATCAGCCCCAGCATTTT.

The chain employs TRBV9 and TRBJ2-1; 11 bases are shared with TRBD2. The trim removed 0 bases at V and 4 bases at J, leaving 3 bases unmatched. Germline V gene lookup returns CDR1 SGDLS and CDR2 YYNGEE. This CDR3 has 16 amino acids. The CDR3, as DNA: TGTGCCAGCAGCGTAGCGACTAGCGGGGCATACAATGAGCAGTTCTTC. This sequence encodes CASSVATSGAYNEQFF.

This clone was seen only once. The chain joins TRBV5-1 to TRBJ1-2; 8 nucleotides match TRBD1. V shed 2 bases, J shed 6 bases, and the junction held 6 bases outside the gene matches. The CDR3 has 14 residues. Germline lookup yields CDR1 SGHRS and CDR2 YFSETQ. The CDR3 region is CASSFSTGGDGYTF. In nucleotides, the CDR3 is TGCGCCAGCAGCTTTTCTACAGGGGGAGATGGCTACACCTTC.

The chain links TRBV2 to TRBJ2-1; D is uncertain. Germline lookup yields CDR1 SNHLY and CDR2 FYNNEI. The V end was cut by 5 bases, the J end by 0 bases, with 8 bases between. The CDR3 contains 14 residues. In DNA form, the CDR3 reads TGTGCCAGCAGTAGACTTTCCTCCTACAATGAGCAGTTCTTC. Protein sequence: CASSRLSSYNEQFF.

The V and J genes are TRBV5-1 and TRBJ1-4; 9 bases agree with TRBD1. Germline values: CDR1 SGHRS, CDR2 YFSETQ. This CDR3 is built from 16 residues. V trimming: 3 bases; J trimming: 0 bases; junction bases outside the gene matches: 3. CDR3 sequence reads: CASSSGQGTTNEKLFF. In nucleotides, the CDR3 is TGCGCCAGCAGCTCTGGACAGGGGACAACTAATGAAAAACTGTTTTTT.

This clone has just a few counts. The gene calls are TRBV6-5 and TRBJ2-7, with 8 positions matching TRBD1. The V gene end was trimmed by 6 bases and the J gene end by 4 bases; junction bases not matched to a gene: 11. The CDR3 runs 15 residues. Germline CDR1 and CDR2: MNHEY and SVGAGI. CDR3 sequence: CASRVPGTGGYEQYF. CDR3 coding DNA: TGTGCCAGCAGGGTCCCCGGGACAGGAGGGTACGAGCAGTACTTC.

The rearrangement uses TRBV5-1 and TRBJ2-7, with 11 positions matching TRBD2. V trimming: 0 bases; J trimming: 7 bases; junction bases outside the gene matches: 6. This CDR3 comprises 15 residues. CDR1 is SGHRS, CDR2 YFSETQ, per germline. The CDR3 spells CASSLELAGVVEQYF. CDR3 coding DNA: TGCGCCAGCAGCTTGGAACTAGCGGGAGTGGTAGAGCAGTACTTC.

The genes are TRBV27 and TRBJ2-7; no definite D call. CDR3 length equals 14 residues. V shed 0 bases and J shed 3 bases, with 9 bases lying between them. Germline CDR1 and CDR2: MNHEY and SMNVEV (reference sequence). The CDR3 DNA is TGTGCCAGCAGTTTATCCCAAGCAAACTACGAGCAGTACTTC. Amino acids: CASSLSQANYEQYF.